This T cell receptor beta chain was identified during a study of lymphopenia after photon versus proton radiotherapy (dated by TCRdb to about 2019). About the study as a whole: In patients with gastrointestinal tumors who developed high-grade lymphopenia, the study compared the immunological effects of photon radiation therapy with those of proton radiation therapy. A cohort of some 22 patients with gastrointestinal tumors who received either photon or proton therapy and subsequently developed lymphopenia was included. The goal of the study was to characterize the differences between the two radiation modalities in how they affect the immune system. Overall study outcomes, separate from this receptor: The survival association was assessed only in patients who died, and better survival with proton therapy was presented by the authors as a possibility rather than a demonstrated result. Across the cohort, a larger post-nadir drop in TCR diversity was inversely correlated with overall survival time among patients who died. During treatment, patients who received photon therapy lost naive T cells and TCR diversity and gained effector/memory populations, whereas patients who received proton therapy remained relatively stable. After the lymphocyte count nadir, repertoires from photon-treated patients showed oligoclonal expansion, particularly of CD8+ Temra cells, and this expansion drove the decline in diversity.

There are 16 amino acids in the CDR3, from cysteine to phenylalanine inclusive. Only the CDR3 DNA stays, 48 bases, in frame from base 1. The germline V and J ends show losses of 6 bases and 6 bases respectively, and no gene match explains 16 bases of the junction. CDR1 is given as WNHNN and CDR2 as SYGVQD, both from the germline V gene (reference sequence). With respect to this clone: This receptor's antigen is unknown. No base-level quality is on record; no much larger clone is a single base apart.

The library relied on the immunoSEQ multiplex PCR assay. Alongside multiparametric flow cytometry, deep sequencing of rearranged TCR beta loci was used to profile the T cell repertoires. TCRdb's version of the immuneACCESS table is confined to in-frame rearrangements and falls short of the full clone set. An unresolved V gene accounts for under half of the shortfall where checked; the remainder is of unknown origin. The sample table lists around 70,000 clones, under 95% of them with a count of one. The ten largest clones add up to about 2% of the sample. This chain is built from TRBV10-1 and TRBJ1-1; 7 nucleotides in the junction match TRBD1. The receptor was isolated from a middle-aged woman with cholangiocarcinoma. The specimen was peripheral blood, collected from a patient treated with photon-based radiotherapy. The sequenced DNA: TGCGCCAGCAGCGCGGACGCAGACAGGGATTTGTCTGAAGCTTTCTTT. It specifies CASSADADRDLSEAFF.